Each of the 22 T cell receptor beta chains below was sequenced from the same sample in a study of tumor and adjacent non-tumor tissue in lung cancer. TCRbeta libraries were built with three rounds of nested PCR, modified from ARM-PCR. TCRdb re-called the multiplex PCR reads through MiXCR, storing one row per CDR3 protein. Of tens of thousands of distinct CDR3 sequences listed, 74% are singletons. RNA was extracted from bulk tissue without any cell sorting. This non-tumor lung sample came from over 3 cm beyond the tumor edge. The specimen was distant non-tumor lung tissue. These receptors all stem from a woman aged 55-69 years with non-small cell lung cancer.

As concerns this clonotype: A read error may produce the germline difference seen at one junction end. The chain joins TRBV5-5 to TRBJ1-1; D remains ambiguous. The CDR3 consists of 13 residues. Looked up from germline, CDR1 is SGHKS and CDR2 is YYEKEE (reference sequence). CDR3 sequence: CSSSLGPNTVAFF. The CDR3 bases are TGTTCCAGCAGCTTGGGTCCGAACACTGTAGCTTTCTTT.

This clonotype was seen at least ten times. The chain has TRBV5-6 and TRBJ2-7, with D possibly matching TRBD2 (5 bases). This CDR3 is 13 amino acids long. The ends were cut back, 4 bases at V and 2 bases at J, with 10 bases in the middle. CDR1 SGHDT and CDR2 YYEEEE come from the germline V gene. Here the CDR3 DNA reads TGTGCCAGCAGCGTTCTCGGGGCCTACGAGCAGTACTTC. Protein product: CASSVLGAYEQYF.

Turning to this clonotype: This is likely a read error, given that the CDR3 carries no conserved phenylalanine or tryptophan at its end. This chain connects TRBV11-2 to TRBJ2-2, with D hard to call. Germline V gene sequence: CDR1 SGHAT, CDR2 FQNNGV. This CDR3 comprises 16 residues. This chain's CDR3 is CASSLVLATHTGELFL. CDR3 sequence (DNA): TGTGCCAGTAGCTTAGTATTGGCGACGCACACCGGGGAGCTGTTTTTG.

CDR3 coding DNA: TGTGCCAGCAGCGCCCCCGGGACCGCCACAGATACGCAGTATTTT. Its protein is CASSAPGTATDTQYF. The J gene is TRBJ2-3, the V gene TRBV11-2, with D perhaps given as TRBD1 or TRBD2 (5 bases each). The CDR3 covers 15 residues. Germline loops: CDR1 SGHAT, CDR2 FQNNGV. V was clipped by 5 bases and J by 2 bases, with 14 bases between them.

A remark on this clonotype: This is likely a read error, given that the CDR3 carries no conserved phenylalanine or tryptophan at its end. The DNA is omitted, as the CDR3 cannot be located on it reliably, and the CDR3 follows TCRdb's listing. J is TRBJ2-2 and V is TRBV10-3; the table names TRBD2, a call not compared with the DNA. The CDR3 extends over 16 residues, inclusive of both ends. Germline CDR1 is ENHRY and CDR2 is SYGVKD. The CDR3 is CAISKTGTDSLGELFL.

At least ten counts were recorded for this clonotype. This sequence joins TRBV30 and TRBJ1-1; D perhaps matches TRBD1 (5 bases). Germline CDR1 is GTSNPN and CDR2 is SVGIG (reference sequence). The CDR3 totals 16 residues. Trimming shortened V by 4 bases and J by 7 bases, and 25 bases separated the two germline ends. The CDR3 nucleotides are TGTGCCTGGAACTTTTATCAGGGTATCGGCACACGTGAAGCTTTCTTT. It is translated as CAWNFYQGIGTREAFF.

About this clonotype: This CDR3 fails to terminate in the conserved phenylalanine or tryptophan, so it likely reflects a read error. This chain uses TRBV29-1 with TRBJ2-5; D unresolved. The CDR3 is made up of 11 amino acids. The V gene's germline CDR1 is SQVTM and CDR2 ANQGSEA. CDR3 nucleotide sequence: TGCAGTGCTCCCCGAGGAGAGACCCAGTACTTA. It codes for CSAPRGETQYL.

This clonotype has a count of ten or more. This rearrangement joins TRBV6-2 or TRBV6-3 to TRBJ2-1; weak D call: TRBD2 (5 bases). With 9 bases removed from V and 7 bases from J, the gap between germline ends came to 13 bases. CDR3 length: 12 residues. The germline gives CDR1 MNHEY, CDR2 SVGEGT. This CDR3 reads CASAEGYNEQFF. The CDR3 coding sequence is TGTGCCAGTGCTGAGGGCTATAATGAGCAGTTCTTC.

Details on this clonotype: At one end the junction does not follow the germline gene, possibly because of a read error. This sequence joins TRBV10-3 and TRBJ2-7; the D call may be TRBD1 or TRBD2 (5 bases each). The CDR3 contains 15 residues. Germline lookup yields CDR1 ENHRY and CDR2 SYGVKD. CDR3: CAVSGPGTRTYEQYF. DNA for the CDR3: TGTGCCGTCAGTGGCCCCGGGACCCGGACATACGAGCAGTATTTC.

As for this clonotype: One end of the junction does not line up with germline, which may come from a read error. The genes are TRBV4-1 and TRBJ1-3; D unresolved. The CDR3 totals 15 residues. CDR1 MGHRA and CDR2 YSYEKL come from the germline V gene. CDR3 nucleotides: TGCGCCAGCAGCCAAGGGAAGGATAGAGGAAACGCCATATATTTT. It encodes CASSQGKDRGNAIYF.

About this clonotype itself: The CDR3 does not close with the conserved phenylalanine or tryptophan, likely indicating a read error. CDR3 loop: CIVPGQGDYGYTS. In DNA, the CDR3 is TGCATCGTTCCGGGACAGGGGGACTATGGCTACACCTCC. The chain uses TRBV29-1 and TRBJ1-2, with TRBD1 matching 11 bases. The CDR3 runs to 13 residues. The V gene's germline CDR1 is SQVTM and CDR2 ANQGSEA.

Comments on this clonotype: A read error may account for a junction end that differs from germline. This sequence joins TRBV20-1 and TRBJ2-7, with TRBD2 matching over 8 bases. This CDR3 has 13 residues. Per the germline V gene, CDR1 is DFQATT and CDR2 is SNEGSKA (reference sequence). This chain's CDR3 is CNARDSGTYEQYF. The CDR3 bases are TGCAATGCTAGAGATAGCGGGACTTACGAGCAGTACTTC.

The CDR3 here is CASSAGGGCGSPLHF. CDR3 DNA: TGTGCCAGCAGTGCCGGTGGGGGATGTGGTTCACCCCTCCACTTT. The V and J genes are TRBV12-3 or TRBV12-4 and TRBJ1-6; possibly TRBD1 for D (5 bases). V gave up 5 bases and J gave up 9 bases, with 17 bases separating them. The CDR3 sequence is 15 residues long.

In regard to this clonotype: One junction end disagrees with the germline gene, perhaps due to a read error. The V and J genes are TRBV11-2 and TRBJ1-1; TRBD1 might be the D (6 bases). The CDR3 spans 13 residues. Germline-derived CDR1 and CDR2 are SGHAT and FQNNGV. CDR3 protein: CASSPLRGTEAIF. The CDR3 region has the DNA TGTGCCAGCAGCCCCCTTAGGGGGACTGAAGCTATTTTC. Drawing the rest from reference TRBV11-2 and TRBJ1-1, the complete variable domain is EAGVAQSPRYKIIEKRQSVAFWCNPISGHATLYWYQQILGQGPKLLIQFQNNGVVDDSQLPKDRFSAERLKGVDSTLKIQPAKLEDSAVYLCASSPLRGTEAIFGQGTRLTVV.

Remarks on this clonotype: One end of the junction varies from germline; a read error may be responsible. The CDR3 protein is CASSKWTGGYTEALF. CDR3 DNA sequence: TGCGCCAGCAGTAAGTGGACAGGGGGCTACACTGAAGCTCTCTTT. The V gene is TRBV10-2, the J gene TRBJ1-1, with TRBD1 matching over 11 bases. The CDR3 is 15 residues long. Per the germline V gene, CDR1 is WSHSY and CDR2 is SAAADI.

This clonotype was detected a few times. The germline gene is not matched at one end of the junction; a read error may be the cause. The J gene is TRBJ2-7, the V gene TRBV11-1; tentatively, D is TRBD1 (9 bases). The CDR3 has 16 residues. CDR1 is SGHAT, CDR2 FQDESV, per germline (reference sequence). CDR3 DNA: TGTACCAGCAGCTTAGCGGGACAGGGAGGCTCCTACGAGCAGTACTTC. This codes for CTSSLAGQGGSYEQYF.

At least ten counts were recorded for this clonotype. This sequence joins TRBV4-3 and TRBJ1-5; D call uncertain. Trimming stripped 0 bases from V and 4 bases from J, with 13 bases between. The CDR3 is 16 residues long. Germline V gene lookup returns CDR1 LGHNA and CDR2 YSLEER. As DNA, the CDR3 is TGCGCCAGCAGCCAAGATGGGCCACGGGGTAATCAGCCCCAGCATTTT. Its translation: CASSQDGPRGNQPQHF.

This clonotype was observed many times. The V call is TRBV5-1, the J call TRBJ1-2; TRBD1 aligns across 8 bases. The CDR3 has 14 residues. Germline V CDR1 and CDR2: SGHRS, YFSETQ. The V segment lost 2 bases and the J segment 8 bases; nucleotides outside the gene matches: 8. DNA of the CDR3: TGCGCCAGCAGCTTAGCCGGGACAGGCTCGGGCTACACCTTC. As protein: CASSLAGTGSGYTF. The whole variable domain, remainder taken from reference TRBV5-1 and TRBJ1-2, is KAGVTQTPRYLIKTRGQQVTLSCSPISGHRSVSWYQQTPGQGLQFLFEYFSETQRNKGNFPGRFSGRQFSNSRSEMNVSTLELGDSALYLCASSLAGTGSGYTFGSGTRLTVV.

In regard to this clonotype: The junction and the germline gene differ at one end; a read error may be behind it. This chain links TRBV4-3 with TRBJ1-1; D is undetermined. This CDR3 has 14 residues. Germline V gene sequence: CDR1 LGHNA, CDR2 YSLEER. The CDR3 reads CASSQDGRYTEACF. In DNA form, the CDR3 reads TGCGCCAGCAGCCAAGATGGAAGGTACACTGAAGCTTGCTTT.

Worth noting for this clonotype: A junction boundary mismatches the germline segment, possibly from a read error. CDR3 sequence: CARSQAGLAGNNEQFF. In DNA, the CDR3 is TGTGCCAGAAGCCAAGCAGGACTAGCGGGAAACAATGAGCAGTTCTTC. The V gene is TRBV4-2, the J gene TRBJ2-1; 12 nucleotides line up with TRBD2. This CDR3 comprises 16 residues. Per germline, CDR1 LGHNA and CDR2 YNFKEQ.

Comments on this clonotype: A read error may produce the germline difference seen at one junction end. This chain joins TRBV6-5 and TRBJ1-3; maybe TRBD1 (5 bases). There are 14 residues in the CDR3. Germline lookup yields CDR1 MNHEY and CDR2 SVGAGI. In DNA form, the CDR3 reads TGTGTCAGCAGCATCTCGGGGGCTGGAAACACCATATATTTT. As protein: CVSSISGAGNTIYF.

Remarks on this clonotype: A read error may account for a junction end that differs from germline. The chain combines TRBV6-6 with TRBJ2-7; 7 nucleotides match TRBD1. The CDR3 runs 14 residues. Germline CDR1 and CDR2: MNHNY and SVGAGI (reference sequence). DNA for the CDR3: TGTGCCAGCAGTACCGTGACAGGGACCTGCGAGCAATACTTC. This codes for CASSTVTGTCEQYF.